A selection of T cell receptor beta chains follows, all from one sample in a study of T cell responses to AZD1222 COVID-19 vaccine. The table came from immunoSEQ multiplex PCR; TCRdb's copy has only in-frame clones and leaves some out. The repertoire includes 150,000 to 200,000 clones, approximately 92% of them detected once, and about 10% sits in the top ten. The input for sequencing was peripheral blood, taken on day 0 of AZD1222 vaccination. Receptors originate from an adult in good health. Both conserved end residues are part of each CDR3. Fields, in order: D gene, clone size, J gene, CDR3 length, V gene, CDR3 DNA, CDR3 protein. A D gene is named only where the DNA matches it firmly. Part of the rows lack a size; the others show once, few, many or a class for expanded clones.

TRBD2	-	TRBJ2-5	11	TRBV24-1	TGTGCCACCAGTTCGGGGGGGACCCAGTACTTC	CATSSGGTQYF
TRBD1	once	TRBJ2-2	16	TRBV7-9	TGTGCCAGCAGCTATGGAGGACAGGGGGCCACCGGGGAGCTGTTTTTT	CASSYGGQGATGELFF
-	-	TRBJ1-2	14	TRBV28	TGTGCCAGCAGTTTATTGACGGCGAACTATGGCTACACCTTC	CASSLLTANYGYTF
-	-	TRBJ1-4	17	TRBV7-8	TGTGCCAGCAGCCCGCGTCGGGTACAGGGTGTGTCTGAAAAACTGTTTTTT	CASSPRRVQGVSEKLFF
-	-	TRBJ2-1	17	TRBV7-9	TGTGCCAGCAGTCCCCCTCTCGGGACATCATCCTACAATGAGCAGTTCTTC	CASSPPLGTSSYNEQFF
-	-	TRBJ2-3	13	TRBV7-9	TGTGCCAGCAGCCGGCTTGACACAGATACGCAGTATTTT	CASSRLDTDTQYF
TRBD1	-	TRBJ1-1	13	TRBV7-2	TGTGCCAGCGGGGGCAGGGGGCAACTTGAAGCTTTCTTT	CASGGRGQLEAFF
TRBD1	-	TRBJ1-2	14	TRBV9	TGTGCCAGCAGCGCCCCGCCGGAAGGGGGCGGCTACACCTTC	CASSAPPEGGGYTF
-	once	TRBJ1-1	15	TRBV5-8	TGTGCCAGCAGTTGGGCAGCTCCCTTGAACACTGAAGCTTTCTTT	CASSWAAPLNTEAFF
-	-	TRBJ2-6	18	TRBV6-2/TRBV6-3	TGTGCCAGCAGTTACTTGGGCCCCCCTCTCTCCGGGGCCAACGTCCTGACTTTC	CASSYLGPPLSGANVLTF
-	-	TRBJ2-1	13	TRBV15	TGTGCCACCAGCCGCAAGGTAGAACCGCGGCAGTTCTTC	CATSRKVEPRQFF
TRBD1	-	TRBJ2-2	14	TRBV6-5	TGTGCCAGCAGGGGACAGGAGGGCACCGGGGAGCTGTTTTTT	CASRGQEGTGELFF
-	-	TRBJ2-3	15	TRBV24-1	TGTGCCACCAGTCCTGATAGGTCGGGGACAGATACGCAGTATTTT	CATSPDRSGTDTQYF
-	-	TRBJ1-1	11	TRBV3-1/TRBV3-2	TGTGCCAGCAGCCAAGCCTATGAAGCTTTCTTT	CASSQAYEAFF
-	-	TRBJ1-1	13	TRBV24-1	TGTGCCACCAGTGATTATGCAGGGCTAGAAGCTTTCTTT	CATSDYAGLEAFF
TRBD1	-	TRBJ1-2	14	TRBV6-2/TRBV6-3	TGTGCCAGCAGTACCCGACAGGGGGCTTATGGCTACACCTTC	CASSTRQGAYGYTF
TRBD1	-	TRBJ1-5	13	TRBV7-2	TGTGCCAGCGGCGACAGGGGCAATCAGCCCCAGCATTTT	CASGDRGNQPQHF
TRBD1	-	TRBJ1-3	14	TRBV9	TGTGCCAGCAGCGGAACAGGGGGTGGAAACACCATATATTTT	CASSGTGGGNTIYF
TRBD1	-	TRBJ1-1	15	TRBV10-3	TGTGCCATCAGTGAAGGGACAGAAATGAACACTGAAGCTTTCTTT	CAISEGTEMNTEAFF
-	-	TRBJ1-5	15	TRBV9	TGTGCCAGCAGCGTAGGGGGGGGACTTAATCAGCCCCAGCATTTT	CASSVGGGLNQPQHF
-	-	TRBJ1-1	14	TRBV9	TGTGCCAGCAGCGTAGGAGAGGCCGGCACTGAAGCTTTCTTT	CASSVGEAGTEAFF
-	-	TRBJ2-7	14	TRBV14	TGTGCCAGCAGCCCCCACAGGGACTCCTACGAGCAGTACTTC	CASSPHRDSYEQYF
-	-	TRBJ2-3	12	TRBV3-1/TRBV3-2	TGTGCCAGCAGCCAACAAGGCAATACGCAGTATTTT	CASSQQGNTQYF
-	-	TRBJ1-2	14	TRBV28	TGTGCCAGCAGTCCGGGACGGGGGAACTATGGCTACACCTTC	CASSPGRGNYGYTF
-	-	TRBJ1-2	13	TRBV6-5	TGTGCCAGCAGATGGAGGACAGACTATGGCTACACCTTC	CASRWRTDYGYTF
-	-	TRBJ1-2	15	TRBV28	TGTGCCAGCAGTTTATCCGGGGTAGGTTACTATGGCTACACCTTC	CASSLSGVGYYGYTF
-	-	TRBJ1-2	13	TRBV19	TGTGCCAGTAGTATAGCGGGGGGCTCGGGCTACACCTTC	CASSIAGGSGYTF
TRBD1	once	TRBJ1-2	14	TRBV7-9	TGTGCCAGCAGCTCGGGACAGTTAACCGATGGCTACACCTTC	CASSSGQLTDGYTF
TRBD2	-	TRBJ2-3	12	TRBV7-9	TGTGCCAGCAGCCAGGGAGGGGAAAGGCAGTATTTT	CASSQGGERQYF
-	-	TRBJ1-3	15	TRBV15	TGTGCCACCAGCAGAGGAGGGGATTCTGGAAACACCATATATTTT	CATSRGGDSGNTIYF
TRBD2	-	TRBJ2-2	15	TRBV3-1/TRBV3-2	TGTGCCAGCAGCCTGACTAGCGGGAGAACCGGGGAGCTGTTTTTT	CASSLTSGRTGELFF
TRBD1	many	TRBJ1-1	14	TRBV6-5	TGTGCCAGTAAGGACAGGGTTATGAACACTGAAGCTTTCTTT	CASKDRVMNTEAFF
TRBD1	-	TRBJ1-2	12	TRBV6-5	TGTGCCAGCACAGGGGGTACATATGGCTACACCTTC	CASTGGTYGYTF
-	-	TRBJ2-3	16	TRBV14	TGTGCCAGCAGCCCTCGCAGGGTAGCGGTAACAGATACGCAGTATTTT	CASSPRRVAVTDTQYF
TRBD1	-	TRBJ1-2	12	TRBV30	TGTGCCTGGAGTGTACAGGGGGGCGGCTACACCTTC	CAWSVQGGGYTF
TRBD2	-	TRBJ2-1	20	TRBV4-1	TGCGCCAGCAGCCCCGACAAGGCGACTAGCGGGGCCAGCTCCTACAATGAGCAGTTCTTC	CASSPDKATSGASSYNEQFF
TRBD2	-	TRBJ2-2	18	TRBV4-1	TGCGCCAGCAGCCAAGGAGCCGGGGTAGCGGGAGAGGACGGGGAGCTGTTTTTT	CASSQGAGVAGEDGELFF
TRBD1	-	TRBJ2-5	16	TRBV14	TGTGCCAGCAGCCAAGCCGACAGGGGGCGATGGGAGACCCAGTACTTC	CASSQADRGRWETQYF
TRBD1	-	TRBJ2-2	14	TRBV7-3	TGTGCCACTAGACAGGGGGCAAACACCGGGGAGCTGTTTTTT	CATRQGANTGELFF
-	-	TRBJ1-6	15	TRBV28	TGTGCCAGCAGTTTCGACAGAATCTATAATTCACCCCTCCACTTT	CASSFDRIYNSPLHF
-	-	TRBJ2-7	12	TRBV2	TGTGCCAGCAGTCCCCTGTCTGGGGAGCAGTACTTC	CASSPLSGEQYF
-	once	TRBJ2-5	14	TRBV10-1	TGCGCCAGCAGCGGGACCTACCGGCAAGAGACCCAGTACTTC	CASSGTYRQETQYF